This entry lists 32 T cell receptor beta chains sequenced from one sample in a study of T cell changes during pregnancy in multiple sclerosis. This table comes from immunoSEQ multiplex PCR, and its TCRdb copy is limited to in-frame clones, with some not included. The sample yields 35,000 to 45,000 clones, about 88% seen once. Material: CD8+ T cells from peripheral blood mononuclear cells, obtained in the first trimester of pregnancy. These receptors all stem from a female donor with multiple sclerosis, enrolled in a pregnancy study.

The chain uses TRBV6-6 and TRBJ2-7; a weak D match, TRBD1 (5 bases). Trimming pared 5 bases from V and 6 bases from J, leaving 11 bases between. Germline V gives CDR1 MNHNY, CDR2 SVGAGI (reference sequence). The CDR3 is made up of 12 amino acids. The CDR3 DNA sequence: TGTGCCAGCAGTGACCCAGGGCGCGAGCAGTACTTC. Protein product: CASSDPGREQYF.

CDR3 nucleotides: TGTGCCAGTTCGGGGACAGGCTCTGGAAACACCATATATTTT. Its translation: CASSGTGSGNTIYF. The chain carries TRBV13 and TRBJ1-3; 8 bases are shared with TRBD1. V was pared by 9 bases and J by 0 bases, with 4 bases of the junction left unmatched. CDR3 length: 14 residues. Germline lookup yields CDR1 PRHDT and CDR2 FYEKMQ (reference sequence). The entire variable domain, with the rest obtained from reference TRBV13 and TRBJ1-3, is as follows: AAGVIQSPRHLIKEKRETATLKCYPIPRHDTVYWYQQGPGQDPQFLISFYEKMQSDKGSIPDRFSAQQFSDYHSELNMSSLELGDSALYFCASSGTGSGNTIYFGEGSWLTVV.

Turning to this clone: The junction does not match germline at one end; this may be a read error. V and J are TRBV11-2 and TRBJ1-1, with D possibly being TRBD1 (5 bases). Germline CDR1 is SGHAT and CDR2 is FQNNGV. The CDR3 is made up of 11 amino acids. The CDR3 nucleotides are TGTGCCAGCAGCTGGGGGACTGAAATTTCTTTT. Translating gives CASSWGTEISF.

V and J are TRBV13 and TRBJ2-7; TRBD1 agrees at 9 bases. Germline values: CDR1 PRHDT, CDR2 FYEKMQ (reference sequence). J lost 3 bases, V lost 4 bases, and 10 bases had no gene match. CDR3 length: 16 residues. CDR3 sequence (DNA): TGTGCCAGCAGCTCCCGATGGGACAGGGAATTCTACGAGCAGTACTTC. Translation gives CASSSRWDREFYEQYF.

The chain employs TRBV7-9 and TRBJ2-7; maybe TRBD1 (6 bases). The V and J ends lost 2 bases and 5 bases respectively, with 13 bases between them. CDR1 and CDR2 from the germline V gene are SEHNR and FQNEAQ (reference sequence). The CDR3 loop spans 14 amino acids. CDR3 nucleotide sequence: TGTGCCAGCAGCTTAAGTGACAGGCTCCACGAGCAGTACTTC. This codes for CASSLSDRLHEQYF.

The CDR3 loop is CASSRPPGQGYEQYF. The CDR3 DNA reads TGCGCCAGCAGCCGCCCTCCGGGACAGGGGTACGAGCAGTACTTC. The rearrangement uses TRBV4-1 and TRBJ2-7; 10 positions match TRBD1. CDR1 MGHRA and CDR2 YSYEKL come from the germline V gene. The V gene end was trimmed by 4 bases and the J gene end by 4 bases; junction bases not matched to a gene: 7. The CDR3 has 15 amino acids.

This chain joins TRBV5-6 and TRBJ2-3, with 9 bases aligning to TRBD1. Germline lookup yields CDR1 SGHDT and CDR2 YYEEEE. The CDR3 runs 15 residues. The J segment lost 3 bases and the V segment lost 1 base, leaving 3 bases of the junction unmatched. CDR3 nucleotide sequence: TGTGCCAGCAGCTTGTGGGGGACAGGGACAGATACGCAGTATTTT. It is translated as CASSLWGTGTDTQYF.

J is TRBJ1-2 and V is TRBV27; TRBD1 agrees at 7 bases. J was trimmed by 1 base and V by 4 bases; bases with no gene match: 6. This CDR3 is 15 amino acids long. CDR1 and CDR2 (germline): MNHEY, SMNVEV (reference sequence). The CDR3 region has the DNA TGTGCCAGCAGTTCCGCCGGGACAGATAACTATGGCTACACCTTC. Its protein is CASSSAGTDNYGYTF.

The chain couples TRBV19 to TRBJ1-2; perhaps TRBD1 as D (5 bases). CDR3 size: 14 residues. V was cut by 3 bases and J by 4 bases, with 12 bases left in between. The V gene's germline CDR1 is LNHDA and CDR2 SQIVND (reference sequence). Here the CDR3 DNA reads TGTGCCAGTAGTATCCAGGGCCCGCTCTATGGCTACACCTTC. This sequence encodes CASSIQGPLYGYTF.

Comment on this clone: This CDR3 is also generated by other DNA sequences in the sample. CDR3 residues: CASSLVGGYNQPQHF. CDR3 DNA: TGTGCCAGCAGCTTGGTTGGGGGGTATAATCAGCCCCAGCATTTT. The chain is built from TRBV5-6 and TRBJ1-5, with a weak D call TRBD1 (5 bases). Germline V gives CDR1 SGHDT, CDR2 YYEEEE. The germline V and J ends were trimmed by 0 bases and 4 bases, with 11 bases remaining between them. CDR3 length: 15 amino acids.

The chain uses TRBV7-9 and TRBJ2-5; the match to TRBD2 covers 8 bases. CDR1 and CDR2 from the germline V gene are SEHNR and FQNEAQ (reference sequence). The CDR3 runs 15 residues. The junction had 6 bases not matched to a gene; V was cut back by 3 bases and J by 3 bases. The CDR3 spells CASSFPGLGKETQYF. The CDR3 nucleotides are TGTGCCAGCAGCTTCCCGGGACTAGGGAAAGAGACCCAGTACTTC.

The V gene is TRBV7-9, the J gene TRBJ2-5; TRBD2 matches at 11 bases. CDR3 length: 18 residues. Losses at the gene ends were 5 bases for V and 0 bases for J; bases not matched to a gene: 11. In germline, CDR1 is SEHNR, CDR2 FQNEAQ (reference sequence). DNA for the CDR3: TGTGCCAGCAGCCCTACTAGCGGGGGCCGACCGTACCAAGAGACCCAGTACTTC. Translating it yields CASSPTSGGRPYQETQYF.

The chain links TRBV6-5 to TRBJ2-7; D possibly corresponds to TRBD1 (5 bases). The CDR3 length is 15 residues. Germline CDR1 is MNHEY and CDR2 is SVGAGI. The V gene lost 2 bases and the J gene lost 5 bases, with 16 bases spanning the gap. The CDR3 spells CASSYTYQGQHEQYF. CDR3 sequence (DNA): TGTGCCAGCAGTTACACGTACCAGGGCCAGCACGAGCAGTACTTC.

The J gene is TRBJ2-1, the V gene TRBV9, with D tentatively TRBD2 (5 bases). With 4 bases removed from V and 5 bases from J, the gap between germline ends came to 10 bases. This CDR3 has 13 residues. CDR1 SGDLS and CDR2 YYNGEE come from the germline V gene. CDR3 residues: CASSSSGDNEQFF. The CDR3 nucleotides are TGTGCCAGCAGCTCCTCCGGGGACAATGAGCAGTTCTTC.

This clone was seen a single time. V usage is TRBV5-1 and J usage is TRBJ1-6; D is uncertain. This CDR3 is built from 14 residues. The germline V gene encodes CDR1 SGHRS and CDR2 YFSETQ. The V end lost 4 bases, the J end lost 9 bases, and 14 bases lay between the germline ends. The CDR3 nucleotides read TGCGCCAGCAGCCAGGATGATTTGAGTTCACCCCTCCACTTT. This sequence encodes CASSQDDLSSPLHF.

V gene TRBV5-8 combines with J gene TRBJ2-7, with 8 bases matching TRBD1. CDR3 size: 14 residues. Unmatched junction bases numbered 5, after V lost 1 base and J lost 5 bases. Germline V lookup: CDR1 SGHTS, CDR2 YDEGEE. CDR3 coding DNA: TGTGCCAGCAGCTTGTGGCAGGGACAGGACGAGCAGTACTTC. Encoded protein: CASSLWQGQDEQYF.

The chain carries TRBV4-2 and TRBJ1-2; D is possibly TRBD1 (5 bases). The CDR3 has 15 residues. The germline gives CDR1 LGHNA, CDR2 YNFKEQ. V was trimmed by 0 bases and J by 4 bases, leaving 12 bases between them. The CDR3 loop is CASSQDIGGAYGYTF. The CDR3 DNA reads as TGTGCCAGCAGCCAAGATATAGGCGGGGCCTATGGCTACACCTTC.

V gene TRBV5-5 combines with J gene TRBJ2-7; 12 nucleotides line up with TRBD1. J lost 2 bases, V lost 5 bases, and 5 bases had no gene match. This CDR3 spans 15 amino acids. Germline V gene data show CDR1 as SGHKS and CDR2 as YYEKEE (reference sequence). Written as DNA, the CDR3 is TGTGCCAGCAGATCGGGACAGGGGGCCCCCTACGAGCAGTACTTC. As protein: CASRSGQGAPYEQYF. Combining the CDR3 with reference TRBV5-5 and TRBJ2-7 gives the whole variable domain DAGVTQSPTHLIKTRGQQVTLRCSPISGHKSVSWYQQVLGQGPQFIFQYYEKEERGRGNFPDRFSARQFPNYSSELNVNALLLGDSALYLCASRSGQGAPYEQYFGPGTRLTVT.

The rearrangement joins TRBV20-1 to TRBJ2-3; D is possibly TRBD1 (6 bases). The CDR3 runs to 11 residues. V gave up 2 bases and J gave up 14 bases, with 14 bases separating them. Germline CDR1 and CDR2: DFQATT and SNEGSKA (reference sequence). The DNA of the CDR3 is TGCAGTGCTAGACCCGAGGGGGTCTGGTATTTT. Translating it yields CSARPEGVWYF.

V is TRBV4-3 and J is TRBJ1-1; 7 bases are shared with TRBD1. CDR3 length equals 15 residues. Germline V gene data show CDR1 as LGHNA and CDR2 as YSLEER. J lost 4 bases, V lost 2 bases, and 7 bases had no gene match. CDR3 DNA: TGCGCCAGCAGCCAAAACAGGGGAAGTAGCACTGAAGCTTTCTTT. Translating gives CASSQNRGSSTEAFF.

Concerning this clone: The same CDR3 can be traced to other DNA sequences in this sample. This chain joins TRBV27 and TRBJ1-1; D is undetermined. Germline lookup yields CDR1 MNHEY and CDR2 SMNVEV (reference sequence). The germline V and J ends were trimmed by 4 bases and 0 bases, with 6 bases remaining between them. This CDR3 is 13 amino acids long. DNA of the CDR3: TGTGCCAGCAGTTCCGGTATGAACACTGAAGCTTTCTTT. The encoded protein is CASSSGMNTEAFF.

The chain joins TRBV6-4 to TRBJ1-1; TRBD1 might be the D (6 bases). Deletions cut 3 bases from V and 2 bases from J, with 10 bases between. Looked up from germline, CDR1 is MRHNA and CDR2 is SNTAGT. The CDR3 is 14 amino acids. CDR3 amino acids: CASSEEGGNTEAFF. The CDR3 DNA follows: TGTGCCAGCAGTGAGGAAGGGGGAAACACTGAAGCTTTCTTT.

This clone has a single count. The CDR3 nucleotides are TGCGCCAGCAGCCAAGGCCCGGGGGTCGGGGAGACCCAGTACTTC. Amino acids: CASSQGPGVGETQYF. V usage is TRBV4-1 and J usage is TRBJ2-5; a weak D match, TRBD2 (6 bases). The length of the CDR3 is 15 residues. Germline V gene data show CDR1 as MGHRA and CDR2 as YSYEKL. V was pared by 1 base and J by 5 bases, with 14 bases between.

The chain couples TRBV4-3 to TRBJ2-7, with 7 positions matching TRBD2. Germline lookup yields CDR1 LGHNA and CDR2 YSLEER. There are 15 residues in the CDR3. J was trimmed by 3 bases and V by 4 bases; bases with no gene match: 9. The CDR3 is CASSPGGGNSYEQYF. In nucleotides, the CDR3 is TGCGCCAGCAGCCCTGGGGGAGGGAACAGCTACGAGCAGTACTTC.

J is TRBJ2-1 and V is TRBV9; 10 bases line up with TRBD2. This CDR3 region has 15 residues. The V segment lost 3 bases and the J segment 6 bases; nucleotides outside the gene matches: 6. From germline, CDR1 is SGDLS and CDR2 YYNGEE. CDR3 sequence: CASSASGGASNEQFF. CDR3 bases: TGTGCCAGCAGCGCGAGCGGGGGGGCGTCCAATGAGCAGTTCTTC.

The chain recombines TRBV11-3 with TRBJ2-5; D is perhaps TRBD2 (6 bases). Germline CDR1 reads SGHNT; CDR2 reads YENEEA. Trimming stripped 5 bases from V and 5 bases from J, with 12 bases between. CDR3 size: 13 residues. The DNA of the CDR3 is TGTGCCAGCAGCATCTGGGGGGAGGAGACCCAGTACTTC. This translates into CASSIWGEETQYF.

The chain employs TRBV9 and TRBJ1-5; D uncertain. Between the trimmed V and J ends, which lost 4 bases and 3 bases, there was a span of 8 bases. Germline CDR1 and CDR2: SGDLS and YYNGEE. The CDR3 runs 13 residues. CDR3 loop: CASSMAVNQPQHF. The CDR3 DNA reads as TGTGCCAGCAGCATGGCAGTCAATCAGCCCCAGCATTTT.

The chain is built from TRBV25-1 and TRBJ1-5; 7 positions agree with TRBD1. Germline V gene sequence: CDR1 MGHDK, CDR2 SYGVNS. The length of the CDR3 is 14 residues. The V segment lost 4 bases and the J segment 2 bases; nucleotides outside the gene matches: 2. The CDR3 bases are TGTGCCAGCAGTGCTGGACAGGGCAATCAGCCCCAGCATTTT. This gives the protein CASSAGQGNQPQHF.

J is TRBJ2-5 and V is TRBV7-9, with 7 bases lining up with TRBD2. Germline V CDR1 and CDR2: SEHNR, FQNEAQ (reference sequence). CDR3 size: 16 residues. V lost 1 base to trimming and J lost 4 bases; unmatched junction nucleotides: 9. The CDR3: CASSLEMGGGSETQYF. In nucleotides, the CDR3 is TGTGCCAGCAGCTTAGAGATGGGGGGGGGATCAGAGACCCAGTACTTC.

The chain recombines TRBV15 with TRBJ2-3; 8 bases agree with TRBD2. Germline lookup yields CDR1 LNHNV and CDR2 YYDKDF (reference sequence). The CDR3 spans 17 residues. Unmatched junction bases numbered 12, after V lost 5 bases and J lost 2 bases. The CDR3 reads CATSGPVERGTTDTQYF. CDR3 in DNA: TGTGCCACCAGCGGACCGGTCGAGCGGGGGACCACAGATACGCAGTATTTT.

The chain links TRBV9 to TRBJ1-2; 7 nucleotides line up with TRBD1. This CDR3 contains 16 residues. CDR1 is SGDLS, CDR2 YYNGEE, per germline. Losses at the gene ends were 1 base for V and 2 bases for J; bases not matched to a gene: 8. CDR3 in amino acids: CASSVRTDRINYGYTF. CDR3 nucleotides: TGTGCCAGCAGCGTACGCACGGACAGGATAAACTATGGCTACACCTTC.

The V gene is TRBV29-1, the J gene TRBJ2-7, with TRBD1 as a possible D gene (6 bases). Germline V lookup: CDR1 SQVTM, CDR2 ANQGSEA. The CDR3 extends over 12 amino acids. V lost 3 bases, J lost 6 bases, and 12 bases lay in between. CDR3 in DNA: TGCAGCGTTGATTGGCAGGGGAGCGAGCAGTACTTC. It encodes CSVDWQGSEQYF.